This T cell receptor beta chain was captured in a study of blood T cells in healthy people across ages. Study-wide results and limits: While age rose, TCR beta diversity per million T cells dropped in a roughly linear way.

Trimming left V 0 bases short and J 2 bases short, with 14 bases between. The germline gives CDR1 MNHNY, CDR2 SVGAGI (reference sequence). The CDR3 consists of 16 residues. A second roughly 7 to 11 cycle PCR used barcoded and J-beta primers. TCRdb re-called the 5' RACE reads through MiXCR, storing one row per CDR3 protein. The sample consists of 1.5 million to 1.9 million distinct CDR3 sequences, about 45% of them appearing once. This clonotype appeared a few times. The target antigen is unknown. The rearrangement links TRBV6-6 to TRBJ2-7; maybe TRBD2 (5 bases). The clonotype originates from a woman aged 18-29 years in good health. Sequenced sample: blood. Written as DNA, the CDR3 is TGTGCCAGCAGTTACTCCGCCGGGATTTGGGCCTACGAGCAGTACTTC. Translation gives CASSYSAGIWAYEQYF.